These 11 T cell receptor beta chains originate from one sample sequenced in a study of blood T cells in healthy people across ages. The use of a sample-barcoded 5' primer and a J-beta primer mix characterized a second PCR of roughly 6 to 11 cycles. TCRdb passed the 5' RACE reads through MiXCR, listing each CDR3 protein once. Seen here are 920,000 or so distinct CDR3 sequences, 40% to 55% observed once, and the top ten hold 15% to 20%. Sequencing input: blood. The receptors were sampled from a woman aged 60-75 years in good health.

V is TRBV3-1 and J is TRBJ2-7; D is ambiguous. The end of the DNA aligns better with TRBJ2-5, so the J call may be wrong. CDR1 is LGHDT, CDR2 YNNKEL, per germline (reference sequence). This CDR3 has 14 residues. The DNA for the CDR3 is TGTGCCAGCAGCCCCGCGCCGAGCAGGGAGACCCAGTACTTC. This codes for CASSPAPSRETQYF.

The chain combines TRBV20-1 with TRBJ1-1; D gene uncertain. V was trimmed by 4 bases and J by 0 bases, leaving 9 bases between them. Germline CDR1 DFQATT, CDR2 SNEGSKA (reference sequence). CDR3 size: 13 residues. The CDR3 region has the DNA TGCAGTGCTAAACGGAGCATGAACACTGAAGCTTTCTTT. Translation gives CSAKRSMNTEAFF.

This clonotype has more than one count but fewer than ten. The chain uses TRBV6-5 and TRBJ2-5; TRBD2 aligns across 7 bases. The junction had 32 bases not matched to a gene; V was cut back by 5 bases and J by 11 bases. Germline lookup yields CDR1 MNHEY and CDR2 SVGAGI. This CDR3 has 20 residues. For the CDR3, the DNA is TGTGCCAGCAGTCTACTGAGCCCGGGACTTGGGAGGGCCAAGGGTCGGGAGCAGTACTTC. Its translation is CASSLLSPGLGRAKGREQYF.

This clonotype was observed at least ten times. The chain uses TRBV28 and TRBJ1-5; 9 nucleotides match TRBD1. This CDR3 has 15 amino acids. V was clipped by 6 bases and J by 4 bases; unmatched bases: 7. Germline V CDR1 and CDR2: MDHEN, SYDVKM. Here the CDR3 reads CASSPHRGQNQPQHF. For the CDR3, the DNA is TGTGCCAGCAGCCCACACAGGGGGCAGAATCAGCCCCAGCATTTT.

V is TRBV20-1 and J is TRBJ1-5; D possibly corresponds to TRBD1 (6 bases). V was clipped by 1 base and J by 6 bases, with 10 bases between them. Looked up from germline, CDR1 is DFQATT and CDR2 is SNEGSKA (reference sequence). The CDR3 covers 13 residues. CDR3 coding DNA: TGCAGTGCTAGAGTACAGGGAGGTCAGCCCCAGCATTTT. Encoded protein: CSARVQGGQPQHF.

The chain recombines TRBV5-1 with TRBJ1-4; perhaps TRBD1 as D (5 bases). V was trimmed by 2 bases and J by 3 bases, leaving 8 bases between them. This CDR3 has 14 amino acids. CDR1 is SGHRS, CDR2 YFSETQ, per germline. CDR3 coding DNA: TGCGCCAGCAGCTTTGGGGGGGCTAATGAAAAACTGTTTTTT. Translated, it gives CASSFGGANEKLFF.

The chain joins TRBV20-1 to TRBJ2-3; perhaps TRBD2 as D (5 bases). The CDR3 consists of 13 residues. V gave up 8 bases and J gave up 0 bases, with 12 bases separating them. The germline gives CDR1 DFQATT, CDR2 SNEGSKA (reference sequence). The CDR3 reads CSPERSSTDTQYF. The CDR3, as DNA: TGCAGTCCAGAGCGGTCTAGCACAGATACGCAGTATTTT.

A few counts support this clonotype. J is TRBJ2-1 and V is TRBV6-5, with TRBD2 identical over 13 bases. V shed 2 bases, J shed 6 bases, and the junction held 7 bases outside the gene matches. This CDR3 contains 17 residues. Per the germline V gene, CDR1 is MNHEY and CDR2 is SVGAGI. The chain's CDR3 is CASSYRVRLAGGNEQFF. The DNA for the CDR3 is TGTGCCAGCAGTTACCGTGTCCGACTAGCGGGAGGCAATGAGCAGTTCTTC.

The rearrangement joins TRBV7-3 to TRBJ2-1; D uncertain. The V and J ends lost 4 bases and 5 bases respectively, with 9 bases between them. The CDR3 sequence is 13 residues long. Germline loops: CDR1 SGHTA, CDR2 FQGTGA. DNA for the CDR3: TGTGCCAGCAGCTACCTTCCGAACAATGAGCAGTTCTTC. As protein: CASSYLPNNEQFF.

This sequence joins TRBV5-5 and TRBJ2-4; 7 bases match TRBD1. The J call may be wrong; the DNA end is better matched by TRBJ2-5. CDR1 SGHKS and CDR2 YYEKEE come from the germline V gene (reference sequence). This CDR3 spans 17 amino acids. The CDR3 is CASSRGLQGSMQETQYF. The CDR3 DNA reads as TGTGCCAGCAGCCGTGGATTACAGGGGTCTATGCAAGAGACCCAGTACTTC.

This clonotype was found a few times. This chain connects TRBV20-1 to TRBJ2-7, with TRBD2 matching 13 bases. The germline CDR1 and CDR2 sequences are DFQATT and SNEGSKA (reference sequence). This CDR3 contains 13 residues. V lost 4 bases, J lost 6 bases, and 3 bases stayed unmatched. The CDR3 DNA sequence: TGCAGTGCTACGACTAGCGGGAGGCCCGAGCAGTACTTC. This encodes CSATTSGRPEQYF.